This T cell receptor beta chain was identified during a study of lymphopenia after photon versus proton radiotherapy. General study results and limits: Better survival with proton therapy was suggested as possible, not demonstrated. Photon-treated patients lost naive T cells and TCR diversity; proton-treated stayed stable.

Data came from immunoSEQ multiplex PCR; TCRdb stores just in-frame clones and leaves some out. This table has tens of thousands of clones, roughly 85% appearing once. About this clone: Antigen: not known.

The clonotype comes from a woman aged 70-85 years with pancreatic cancer. The sequenced sample was peripheral blood, obtained from a patient treated with proton-based radiotherapy.

The CDR3 nucleotides read TGTGCTAAGCCCCGCATTCTAGGCGGCTACGAGCAGTACTTC. Translated: CAKPRILGGYEQYF. This sequence joins TRBV12-5 and TRBJ2-7; D unresolved. CDR3 length: 14 amino acids. The germline CDR1 and CDR2 sequences are LGHNT and FRNRAP. Trimming cost V 10 bases and J 3 bases, with 19 bases left between them.